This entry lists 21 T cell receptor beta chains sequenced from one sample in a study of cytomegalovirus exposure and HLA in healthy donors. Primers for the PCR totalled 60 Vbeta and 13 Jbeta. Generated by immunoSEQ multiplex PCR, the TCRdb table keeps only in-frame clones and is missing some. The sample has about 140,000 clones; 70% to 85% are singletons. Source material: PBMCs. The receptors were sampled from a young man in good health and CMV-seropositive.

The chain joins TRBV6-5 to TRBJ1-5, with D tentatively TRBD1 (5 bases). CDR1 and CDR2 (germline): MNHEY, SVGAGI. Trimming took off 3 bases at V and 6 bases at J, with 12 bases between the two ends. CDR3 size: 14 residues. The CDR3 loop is CASSYGGVGQPQHF. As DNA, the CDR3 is TGTGCCAGCAGTTATGGGGGGGTGGGTCAGCCCCAGCATTTT.

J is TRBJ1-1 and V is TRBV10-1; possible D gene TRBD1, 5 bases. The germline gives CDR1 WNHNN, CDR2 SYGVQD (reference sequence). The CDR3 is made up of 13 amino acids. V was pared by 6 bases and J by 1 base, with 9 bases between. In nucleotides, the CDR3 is TGCGCCAGCAGCACCGACAGGAACACTGAAGCTTTCTTT. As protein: CASSTDRNTEAFF.

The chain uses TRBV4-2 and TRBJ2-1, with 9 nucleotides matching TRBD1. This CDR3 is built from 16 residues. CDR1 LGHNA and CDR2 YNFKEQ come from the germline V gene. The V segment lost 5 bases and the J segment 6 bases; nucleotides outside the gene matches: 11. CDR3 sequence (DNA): TGTGCCAGCAGCTCCCGGGGACAGGGAAGCCTCAATGAGCAGTTCTTC. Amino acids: CASSSRGQGSLNEQFF.

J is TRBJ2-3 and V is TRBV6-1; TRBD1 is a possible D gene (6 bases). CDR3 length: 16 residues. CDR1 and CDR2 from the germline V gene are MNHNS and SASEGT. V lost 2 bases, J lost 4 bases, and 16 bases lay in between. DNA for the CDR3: TGTGCCAGCAGTGAACTACAGGGAGTAGGCGCAGATACGCAGTATTTT. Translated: CASSELQGVGADTQYF.

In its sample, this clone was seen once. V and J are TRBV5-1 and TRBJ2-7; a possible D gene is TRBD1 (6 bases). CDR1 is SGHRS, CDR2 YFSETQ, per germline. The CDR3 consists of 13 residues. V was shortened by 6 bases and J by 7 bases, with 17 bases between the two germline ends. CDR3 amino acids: CASITGTPLEQYF. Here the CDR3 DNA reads TGCGCCAGCATAACCGGGACACCCCTAGAGCAGTACTTC. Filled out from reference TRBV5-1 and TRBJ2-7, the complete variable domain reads KAGVTQTPRYLIKTRGQQVTLSCSPISGHRSVSWYQQTPGQGLQFLFEYFSETQRNKGNFPGRFSGRQFSNSRSEMNVSTLELGDSALYLCASITGTPLEQYFGPGTRLTVT.

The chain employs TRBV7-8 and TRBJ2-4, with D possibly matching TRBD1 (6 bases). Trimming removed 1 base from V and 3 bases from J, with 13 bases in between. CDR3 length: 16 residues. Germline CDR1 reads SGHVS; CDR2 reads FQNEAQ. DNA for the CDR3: TGTGCCAGCAGCTTAGAGGGACACCTGTTCAAAAACATTCAGTACTTC. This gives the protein CASSLEGHLFKNIQYF.

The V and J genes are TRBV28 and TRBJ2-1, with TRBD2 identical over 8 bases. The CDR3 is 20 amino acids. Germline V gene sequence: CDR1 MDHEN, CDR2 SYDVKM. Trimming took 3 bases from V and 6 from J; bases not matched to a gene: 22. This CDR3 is CASSFWLESGSRGWGNEQFF. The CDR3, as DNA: TGTGCCAGCAGTTTTTGGTTAGAGAGCGGGAGTAGGGGTTGGGGCAATGAGCAGTTCTTC.

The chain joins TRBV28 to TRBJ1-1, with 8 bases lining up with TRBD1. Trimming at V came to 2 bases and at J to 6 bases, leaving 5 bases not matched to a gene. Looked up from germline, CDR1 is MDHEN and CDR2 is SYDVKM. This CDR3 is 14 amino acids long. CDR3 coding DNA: TGTGCCAGCAGTTTAATACAGGGGGTCGCTGAAGCTTTCTTT. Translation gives CASSLIQGVAEAFF. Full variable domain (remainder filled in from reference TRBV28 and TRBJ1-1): DVKVTQSSRYLVKRTGEKVFLECVQDMDHENMFWYRQDPGLGLRLIYFSYDVKMKEKGDIPEGYSVSREKKERFSLILESASTNQTSMYLCASSLIQGVAEAFFGQGTRLTVV.

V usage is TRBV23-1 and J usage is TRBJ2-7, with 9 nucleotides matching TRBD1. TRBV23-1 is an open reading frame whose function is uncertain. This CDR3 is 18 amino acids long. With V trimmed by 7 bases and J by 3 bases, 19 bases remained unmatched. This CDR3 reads CASIPRGPQGAQVYEQYF. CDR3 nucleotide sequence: TGCGCCAGCATTCCACGAGGTCCACAGGGGGCACAAGTCTACGAGCAGTACTTC.

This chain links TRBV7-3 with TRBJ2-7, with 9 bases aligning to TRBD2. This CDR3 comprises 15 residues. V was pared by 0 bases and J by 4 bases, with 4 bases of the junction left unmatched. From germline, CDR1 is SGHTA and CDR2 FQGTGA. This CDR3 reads CASSLTGGGAYEQYF. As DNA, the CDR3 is TGTGCCAGCAGCTTAACGGGCGGGGGGGCGTACGAGCAGTACTTC. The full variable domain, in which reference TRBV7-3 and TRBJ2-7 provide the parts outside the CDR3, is GAGVSQTPSNKVTEKGKYVELRCDPISGHTALYWYRQSLGQGPEFLIYFQGTGAADDSGLPNDRFFAVRPEGSVSTLKIQRTERGDSAVYLCASSLTGGGAYEQYFGPGTRLTVT.

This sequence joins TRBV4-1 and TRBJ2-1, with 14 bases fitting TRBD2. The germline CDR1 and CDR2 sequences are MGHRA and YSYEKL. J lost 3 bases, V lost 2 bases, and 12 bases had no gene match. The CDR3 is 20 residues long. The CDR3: CASSQYKGLAGAKSYNEQFF. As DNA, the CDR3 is TGCGCCAGCAGCCAATACAAGGGACTAGCGGGAGCCAAGAGCTACAATGAGCAGTTCTTC.

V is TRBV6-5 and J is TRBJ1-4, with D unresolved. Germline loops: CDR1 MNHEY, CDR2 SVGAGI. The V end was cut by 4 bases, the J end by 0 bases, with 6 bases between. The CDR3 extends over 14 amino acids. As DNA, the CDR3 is TGTGCCAGCAGTTCTGGAGCAACTAATGAAAAACTGTTTTTT. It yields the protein CASSSGATNEKLFF.

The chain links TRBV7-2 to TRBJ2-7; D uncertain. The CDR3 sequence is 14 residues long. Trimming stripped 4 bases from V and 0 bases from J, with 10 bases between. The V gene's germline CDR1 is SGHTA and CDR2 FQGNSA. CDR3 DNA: TGTGCCAGCAGCTCCATCTCACTCTCCTACGAGCAGTACTTC. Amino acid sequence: CASSSISLSYEQYF.

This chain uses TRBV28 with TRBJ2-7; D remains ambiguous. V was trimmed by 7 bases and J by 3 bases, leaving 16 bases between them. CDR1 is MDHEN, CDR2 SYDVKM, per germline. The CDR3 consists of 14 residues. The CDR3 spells CASIPDASGYEQYF. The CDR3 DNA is TGTGCCAGCATCCCGGATGCTTCGGGCTACGAGCAGTACTTC.

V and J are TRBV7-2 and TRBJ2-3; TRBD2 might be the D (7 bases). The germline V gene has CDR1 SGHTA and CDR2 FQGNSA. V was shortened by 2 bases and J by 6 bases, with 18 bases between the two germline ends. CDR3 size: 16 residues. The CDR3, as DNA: TGTGCCAGCAGCTTAAATCTGGGGGGGCCAGGGGATACGCAGTATTTT. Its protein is CASSLNLGGPGDTQYF.

The CDR3 nucleotides read TGTGCCAGCAGCTTAGGCTATGAGAGGCCCCAGCATTTT. This codes for CASSLGYERPQHF. The chain links TRBV7-6 to TRBJ1-5, with D uncertain. This CDR3 comprises 13 residues. CDR1 SGHVS and CDR2 FNYEAQ come from the germline V gene. V was pared by 1 base and J by 9 bases, with 10 bases between.

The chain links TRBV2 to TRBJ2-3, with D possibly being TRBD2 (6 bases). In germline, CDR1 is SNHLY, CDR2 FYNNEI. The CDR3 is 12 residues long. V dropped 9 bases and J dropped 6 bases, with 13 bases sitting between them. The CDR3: CARGTGADTQYF. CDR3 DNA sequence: TGTGCCAGGGGGACGGGAGCGGATACGCAGTATTTT.

CDR3 sequence (DNA): TGTGCCAGCAGTACCCCTAGCGCGGGGTTGGGCTCCTACGAGCAGTACTTC. Its translation: CASSTPSAGLGSYEQYF. V usage is TRBV28 and J usage is TRBJ2-7; possible D gene TRBD2, 6 bases. Germline V gene data show CDR1 as MDHEN and CDR2 as SYDVKM. The CDR3 sequence is 17 residues long. The germline V and J ends were trimmed by 5 bases and 0 bases, with 20 bases remaining between them.

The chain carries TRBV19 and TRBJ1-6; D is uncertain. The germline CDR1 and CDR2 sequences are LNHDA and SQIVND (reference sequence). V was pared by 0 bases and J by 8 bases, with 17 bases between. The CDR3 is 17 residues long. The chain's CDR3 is CASSIEGKTSGYSPLHF. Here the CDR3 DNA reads TGTGCCAGTAGTATAGAAGGGAAGACTTCGGGATATTCACCCCTCCACTTT.

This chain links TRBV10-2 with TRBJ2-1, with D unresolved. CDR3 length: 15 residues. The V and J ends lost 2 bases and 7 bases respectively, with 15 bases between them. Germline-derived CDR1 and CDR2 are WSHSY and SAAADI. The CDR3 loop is CASSEGAPPRNEQFF. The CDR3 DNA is TGCGCCAGCAGTGAGGGAGCCCCCCCTCGGAATGAGCAGTTCTTC.

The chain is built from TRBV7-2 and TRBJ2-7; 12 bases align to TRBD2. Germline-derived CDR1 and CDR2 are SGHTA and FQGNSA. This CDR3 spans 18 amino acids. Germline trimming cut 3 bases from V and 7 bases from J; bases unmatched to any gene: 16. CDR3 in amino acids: CASSFKRSEASGRGEQYF. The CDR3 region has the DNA TGTGCCAGCAGCTTTAAACGTTCTGAGGCTAGCGGGAGGGGGGAGCAGTACTTC.